The clone carrying this TCR beta chain was observed a single time. This sample is drawn from a study of patients and donors after allogeneic stem cell transplantation. Each CDR3 protein is one row after TCRdb ran MiXCR on the RT-PCR reads. In the table there are roughly 880,000 distinct CDR3 sequences, around 17% of which are singletons. Germline loops: CDR1 SGHAT, CDR2 FQNNGV. Trimming cost V 5 bases and J 6 bases; bases outside gene matches: 9. CDR3 size: 15 residues. The sequencing sample was made of blood, either unsorted or a sorted T cell fraction (not recorded which). This sequence originates from a human donor who was either an allogeneic HSCT recipient or a stem cell or donor lymphocyte infusion donor (not recorded which). It is not recorded whose cells these are; they may come from a transplant donor. The rearrangement uses TRBV11-2 and TRBJ2-4; 8 bases fit TRBD1. The CDR3 coding sequence is TGTGCCAGCAGCCCTATAACCGGGACAGGAAACATTCAGTACTTC. This codes for CASSPITGTGNIQYF. Full variable domain (remainder filled in from reference TRBV11-2 and TRBJ2-4): EAGVAQSPRYKIIEKRQSVAFWCNPISGHATLYWYQQILGQGPKLLIQFQNNGVVDDSQLPKDRFSAERLKGVDSTLKIQPAKLEDSAVYLCASSPITGTGNIQYFGAGTRLSVL.